The source of this TCR beta chain is a study of T cell repertoires in cytomegalovirus infection. TCRdb re-derived calls from the reads in MiXCR, one entry per CDR3 protein. The sample yields roughly 860,000 distinct CDR3 sequences, approximately 29% seen once. A remark on this clonotype: Its antigen is still unknown.

The germline V gene has CDR1 SGHTA and CDR2 FQGTGA. The CDR3 has 17 amino acids. With 4 bases removed from V and 4 bases from J, the gap between germline ends came to 19 bases. The material was cultured CD8+ T cells from PBMCs, obtained from culture after CMV antigen stimulation. The clonotype comes from a human donor in good health (CMV status not recorded). Some clones in this sample may be carry-over from other donors' samples. J is TRBJ2-2 and V is TRBV7-3, with D possibly TRBD1 on 6 matching bases. DNA of the CDR3: TGTGCCAGCAGCTCCGACAGGTCGGGGCTGCGCACCGGGGAGCTGTTTTTT. Its protein is CASSSDRSGLRTGELFF. Variable domain in full (rest from reference TRBV7-3 and TRBJ2-2): GAGVSQTPSNKVTEKGKYVELRCDPISGHTALYWYRQSLGQGPEFLIYFQGTGAADDSGLPNDRFFAVRPEGSVSTLKIQRTERGDSAVYLCASSSDRSGLRTGELFFGEGSRLTVL.